The next 2 T cell receptor beta chains were all read from a single sample in a study of shared clonotypes between healthy human individuals. Here immunoSEQ multiplex PCR was the method, and the copy in TCRdb shows in-frame clones only, minus some. The sample records about 820,000 clones, almost 95% being singletons. It was CD45RO-negative cells, positively selected for CCR7, that made up naive CD8 cells, with terminally differentiated effector memory CD45RA+ cells excluded. Sequenced: naive CD8+ T cells sorted from blood. The receptors were sampled from a young man in good health.

This clone has just a few counts. This sample also contains other DNA sequences that code for the same CDR3. The J gene is TRBJ2-7, the V gene TRBV11-2; D remains unclear. Germline V gene data show CDR1 as SGHAT and CDR2 as FQNNGV. V was cut by 1 base and J by 1 base, with 2 bases left in between. CDR3 length: 12 amino acids. CDR3 protein: CASSLVSYEQYF. The CDR3 region has the DNA TGTGCCAGCAGCTTAGTTTCCTACGAGCAGTACTTC.

The gene calls are TRBV7-9 and TRBJ1-1; unclear D gene. From germline, CDR1 is SEHNR and CDR2 FQNEAQ (reference sequence). V was pared by 5 bases and J by 2 bases, with 6 bases between. This CDR3 spans 12 amino acids. The CDR3 region has the DNA TGTGCCAGCAGCCCCAAAAACACTGAAGCTTTCTTT. This encodes CASSPKNTEAFF.